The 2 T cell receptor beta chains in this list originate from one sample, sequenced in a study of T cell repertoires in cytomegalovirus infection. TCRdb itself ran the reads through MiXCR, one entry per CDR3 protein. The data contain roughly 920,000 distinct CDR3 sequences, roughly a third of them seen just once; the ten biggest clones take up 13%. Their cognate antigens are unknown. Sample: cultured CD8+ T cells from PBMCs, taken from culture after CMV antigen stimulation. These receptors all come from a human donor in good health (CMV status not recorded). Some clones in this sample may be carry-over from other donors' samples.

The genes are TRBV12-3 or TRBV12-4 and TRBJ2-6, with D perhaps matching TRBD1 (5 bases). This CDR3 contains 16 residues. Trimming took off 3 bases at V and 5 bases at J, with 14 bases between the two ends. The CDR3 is CASSFAFQGRANVLTF. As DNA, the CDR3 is TGTGCCAGCAGTTTCGCTTTCCAGGGTAGGGCCAACGTCCTGACTTTC.

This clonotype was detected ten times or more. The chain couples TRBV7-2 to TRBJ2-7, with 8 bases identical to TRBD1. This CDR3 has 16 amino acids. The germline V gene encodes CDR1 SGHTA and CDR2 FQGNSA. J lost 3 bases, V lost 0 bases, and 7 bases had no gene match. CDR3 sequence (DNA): TGTGCCAGCAGCTTAGCGCGGCGAGACAGGGGCTACGAGCAGTACTTC. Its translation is CASSLARRDRGYEQYF.